The rows below give T cell receptor beta chains drawn from one sample of a study of OX40 agonist ivuxolimab in advanced cancers. Only in-frame clones appear in the TCRdb table, and some are missing; sequencing was by immunoSEQ multiplex PCR. The sample has 75,000 to 80,000 clones, around four fifths seen once; the top ten hold roughly 0.76%. This specimen was CD4+ or CD8+ T cells sorted from blood, taken in a trial of the OX40 agonist ivuxolimab. Receptors were obtained from an adult with an advanced solid tumor such as melanoma, head and neck, liver or kidney cancer. CDR3s include the opening cysteine and the closing phenylalanine or tryptophan. Fields, in order: V gene, J gene, clone size, CDR3 length, D gene, CDR3 protein, CDR3 DNA. The D gene is left open where the match is weak. Rows may omit the clone size; those that give it use once, few, many or a size class.

TRBV7-8	TRBJ2-4	NA	18	NA	CASSSQFEALRPKNIQYF	TGTGCCAGCAGCTCCCAGTTCGAGGCCCTCAGGCCCAAAAACATTCAGTACTTC
TRBV10-3	TRBJ2-1	NA	13	TRBD1	CAIRQGAGYEQFF	TGTGCCATCAGGCAGGGGGCGGGGTATGAGCAGTTCTTC
TRBV10-3	TRBJ2-5	NA	12	NA	CAISESQETQYF	TGTGCCATCAGTGAATCACAAGAGACCCAGTACTTC
TRBV5-1	TRBJ2-3	NA	14	TRBD2	CASSRGSRADTQYF	TGCGCCAGCAGCCGCGGGAGTAGGGCAGATACGCAGTATTTT
TRBV6-5	TRBJ2-7	NA	14	TRBD2	CASSYKRGGYEQYF	TGTGCCAGCAGTTACAAGCGGGGGGGGTACGAGCAGTACTTC
TRBV7-9	TRBJ2-5	NA	15	TRBD2	CASTIGGGAGETQYF	TGTGCCAGCACTATTGGCGGGGGGGCCGGAGAGACCCAGTACTTC
TRBV25-1	TRBJ1-6	NA	15	NA	CASSYSGTQPSPLHF	TGTGCCAGCAGTTACTCCGGGACCCAACCGTCACCCCTCCACTTT
TRBV5-1	TRBJ1-4	NA	15	NA	CASSLYDKKTEKLFF	TGCGCCAGCAGCTTGTACGATAAGAAGACTGAAAAACTGTTTTTT
TRBV10-3	TRBJ2-5	NA	12	TRBD1	CAISGTEETQYF	TGTGCCATCAGCGGGACAGAAGAGACCCAGTACTTC
TRBV7-6	TRBJ2-1	NA	16	TRBD2	CASSLTGTSGWNEQFF	TGTGCCAGCAGCTTGACCGGGACTAGCGGGTGGAATGAGCAGTTCTTC
TRBV11-3	TRBJ2-1	NA	15	TRBD2	CASSQTSGARNEQFF	TGTGCCAGCAGCCAGACTAGCGGAGCTCGGAATGAGCAGTTCTTC
TRBV30	TRBJ2-5	once	13	NA	CAWSAGQWQTQYF	TGTGCCTGGAGTGCTGGGCAGTGGCAGACCCAGTACTTC
TRBV19	TRBJ2-1	NA	15	TRBD2	CASKTQGLAGNEQFF	TGTGCCAGTAAAACCCAGGGACTAGCGGGCAATGAGCAGTTCTTC
TRBV29-1	TRBJ2-3	NA	12	NA	CSVEEGTDTQYF	TGCAGCGTTGAAGAGGGAACAGATACGCAGTATTTT
TRBV7-7	TRBJ2-7	NA	15	NA	CASSRYGGPQDEQYF	TGTGCCAGCAGCCGATACGGGGGACCACAGGACGAGCAGTACTTC
TRBV6-1	TRBJ2-5	NA	13	TRBD1	CASSETGREAQYF	TGTGCCAGCTCAGAGACAGGGAGAGAGGCCCAGTACTTC
TRBV5-8	TRBJ2-7	NA	14	NA	CASSLGGWSYEQYF	TGTGCCAGCAGCCTCGGGGGCTGGTCCTACGAGCAGTACTTC
TRBV28	TRBJ1-2	NA	12	NA	CASSFSDYGYTF	TGTGCCAGCAGTTTCAGTGACTATGGCTACACCTTC
TRBV7-9	TRBJ2-1	NA	14	NA	CASSERSLDNEQFF	TGTGCCAGCAGCGAGCGGAGCCTTGACAATGAGCAGTTCTTC
TRBV5-4	TRBJ2-2	NA	18	TRBD2	CASSSIQLAGGGTGELFF	TGTGCCAGCAGCTCGATCCAACTAGCGGGAGGAGGCACCGGGGAGCTGTTTTTT
TRBV6-5	TRBJ1-1	NA	15	NA	CASSYSRRGGTEAFF	TGTGCCAGCAGTTACTCGCGGAGGGGCGGCACTGAAGCTTTCTTT
TRBV4-3	TRBJ2-5	NA	17	TRBD2	CASSQGTSGDRIGTQYF	TGCGCCAGCAGCCAAGGGACTAGCGGGGACCGGATCGGGACCCAGTACTTC
TRBV7-2	TRBJ1-4	NA	14	NA	CASSLASPNEKLFF	TGTGCCAGCAGCTTAGCTAGCCCTAATGAAAAACTGTTTTTT
TRBV4-1	TRBJ1-5	once	15	NA	CASSQAGYHNQPQHF	TGCGCCAGCAGCCAAGCAGGGTACCACAATCAGCCCCAGCATTTT
TRBV5-1	TRBJ1-1	NA	15	NA	CASSPGGEPYTEAFF	TGCGCCAGCAGCCCGGGGGGAGAACCTTACACTGAAGCTTTCTTT
TRBV12-2	TRBJ2-3	NA	15	NA	CASRLANSGVDTQYF	TGTGCAAGTCGCTTAGCCAACTCAGGGGTTGATACGCAGTATTTT
TRBV6-5	TRBJ1-6	NA	15	NA	CASSYSQAINSPLHF	TGTGCCAGCAGTTACTCGCAGGCGATTAATTCACCCCTCCACTTT
TRBV30	TRBJ2-4	NA	14	TRBD2	CAWSLAGGAGIQYF	TGTGCCTGGAGTCTAGCGGGGGGAGCTGGCATTCAGTACTTC
TRBV6-5	TRBJ1-2	NA	14	TRBD1	CASSSGQGTYGYTF	TGTGCCAGCAGTTCGGGACAGGGGACATATGGCTACACCTTC
TRBV28	TRBJ2-1	NA	15	NA	CASSSTGDSYNEQFF	TGTGCCAGCAGTTCGACAGGAGACTCCTACAATGAGCAGTTCTTC
TRBV7-2	TRBJ1-2	NA	15	NA	CASSLDPLNPYGYTF	TGTGCCAGCAGCCTTGATCCACTTAACCCATATGGCTACACCTTC
TRBV11-1	TRBJ2-7	NA	15	TRBD2	CASSLWTSGRDEQYF	TGTGCCAGCAGCTTATGGACTAGCGGGAGGGACGAGCAGTACTTC
TRBV19	TRBJ2-2	NA	14	NA	CASSIVSNTGELFF	TGTGCCAGTAGTATTGTCTCTAACACCGGGGAGCTGTTTTTT
TRBV11-3	TRBJ1-1	NA	10	NA	CASRGTEAFF	TGTGCCAGCAGGGGAACTGAAGCTTTCTTT
TRBV6-5	TRBJ2-7	few	14	TRBD1	CASSYTRGPYEQYF	TGTGCCAGCAGTTATACCAGGGGGCCCTACGAGCAGTACTTC
TRBV6-1	TRBJ1-2	few	14	NA	CASTETITNYGYTF	TGTGCCAGCACTGAGACAATCACCAACTATGGCTACACCTTC
TRBV25-1	TRBJ2-5	NA	14	TRBD2	CASSGEREGETQYF	TGTGCCAGCAGTGGAGAACGGGAGGGAGAGACCCAGTACTTC
TRBV2	TRBJ2-2	NA	14	NA	CASKVAVNTGELFF	TGTGCCAGCAAGGTAGCGGTTAACACCGGGGAGCTGTTTTTT
TRBV30	TRBJ1-1	NA	13	TRBD1	CAWSGTGGSEAFF	TGTGCCTGGAGTGGGACAGGGGGCAGTGAAGCTTTCTTT
TRBV4-1	TRBJ1-5	NA	15	NA	CASRPDAGGNQPQHF	TGCGCCAGCAGACCCGACGCAGGCGGGAATCAGCCCCAGCATTTT
TRBV11-2	TRBJ1-1	once	11	NA	CASSSKPEAFF	TGTGCCAGCAGCTCCAAACCTGAAGCTTTCTTT
TRBV7-2	TRBJ1-1	NA	15	TRBD1	CASSPSSGGWSVAFF	TGTGCCAGCAGCCCGAGTTCAGGGGGATGGAGTGTAGCTTTCTTT
TRBV5-1	TRBJ2-5	NA	15	TRBD1	CASSLGDREQETQYF	TGCGCCAGCAGCTTGGGGGACAGAGAACAAGAGACCCAGTACTTC
TRBV19	TRBJ2-4	NA	16	TRBD2	CASSLLAGGPSNIQYF	TGTGCCAGTAGTTTGCTAGCGGGAGGCCCTTCCAACATTCAGTACTTC
TRBV19	TRBJ1-1	NA	15	TRBD1	CASSGIGTGSPEAFF	TGTGCCAGTAGTGGAATCGGGACAGGGAGTCCTGAAGCTTTCTTT
TRBV2	TRBJ1-2	few	15	TRBD1	CASSDRQGRLDGYTF	TGTGCCAGCAGTGACAGACAGGGTAGGTTGGATGGCTACACCTTC
TRBV18	TRBJ2-7	once	12	TRBD1	CASSRDRDEQYF	TGTGCCAGCTCACGGGACAGGGACGAGCAGTACTTC
TRBV5-1	TRBJ2-7	NA	14	TRBD1	CASSKAGTEGEQYF	TGCGCCAGCAGCAAGGCCGGGACAGAAGGCGAGCAGTACTTC
TRBV9	TRBJ2-3	NA	14	NA	CASSVVAAWDTQYF	TGTGCCAGCAGCGTAGTTGCGGCCTGGGATACGCAGTATTTT
TRBV30	TRBJ2-5	NA	12	NA	CAWSTVQETQYF	TGTGCCTGGAGTACCGTTCAAGAGACCCAGTACTTC
TRBV7-9	TRBJ1-1	once	14	NA	CASIEGIMNTEAFF	TGTGCCAGCATCGAGGGTATCATGAACACTGAAGCTTTCTTT
TRBV7-2	TRBJ1-1	NA	14	NA	CASSSTVQGPEAFF	TGTGCCAGCAGCTCCACCGTTCAGGGGCCTGAAGCTTTCTTT
TRBV28	TRBJ1-1	NA	15	NA	CASSLLPGGGTEAFF	TGTGCCAGCAGTTTACTCCCGGGGGGTGGGACTGAAGCTTTCTTT
TRBV2	TRBJ2-5	NA	14	NA	CASKGPLGKETQYF	TGTGCCAGCAAGGGACCGTTGGGCAAAGAGACCCAGTACTTC
TRBV27	TRBJ1-6	once	16	NA	CASSLIGATYNSPLHF	TGTGCCAGCAGTTTAATTGGGGCAACATATAATTCACCCCTCCACTTT
TRBV19	TRBJ1-1	NA	13	NA	CASSFDRVAEAFF	TGTGCCAGTAGTTTTGACCGGGTCGCTGAAGCTTTCTTT
TRBV19	TRBJ1-2	once	13	NA	CARPVRGGPGYTF	TGTGCCAGACCTGTGAGGGGGGGGCCTGGCTACACCTTC
TRBV25-1	TRBJ1-1	NA	14	TRBD1	CASSPDRGNTEAFF	TGTGCCAGCAGTCCGGACAGGGGAAACACTGAAGCTTTCTTT
TRBV28	TRBJ2-7	NA	16	TRBD1	CASSHYGQGSSYEQYF	TGTGCCAGCAGCCACTATGGACAGGGCAGCTCCTACGAGCAGTACTTC